This TCR beta chain is drawn from a study of T cell repertoires in cytomegalovirus infection. Study at large: Public TCR beta signatures were indicative of both CMV infection and a matching HLA type.

This clonotype was observed a few times. MiXCR, applied by TCRdb to the reads, yields one record per CDR3 protein. The profile shows 250,000 or so distinct CDR3 sequences, about 18% of them singletons. The length of the CDR3 is 13 residues. The germline V and J ends were trimmed by 3 bases and 8 bases, with 11 bases remaining between them. Input material: CD8+ T cells from PBMCs. V is TRBV12-3 or TRBV12-4 and J is TRBJ2-4; TRBD1 is a possible D gene (6 bases). This sequence was found in a human donor in good health (CMV status not recorded). Some clones in this sample may be carry-over from other donors' samples. CDR3 sequence: CASSFGTLDIQYF. The CDR3 DNA is TGTGCCAGCAGTTTCGGGACACTTGACATTCAGTACTTC.